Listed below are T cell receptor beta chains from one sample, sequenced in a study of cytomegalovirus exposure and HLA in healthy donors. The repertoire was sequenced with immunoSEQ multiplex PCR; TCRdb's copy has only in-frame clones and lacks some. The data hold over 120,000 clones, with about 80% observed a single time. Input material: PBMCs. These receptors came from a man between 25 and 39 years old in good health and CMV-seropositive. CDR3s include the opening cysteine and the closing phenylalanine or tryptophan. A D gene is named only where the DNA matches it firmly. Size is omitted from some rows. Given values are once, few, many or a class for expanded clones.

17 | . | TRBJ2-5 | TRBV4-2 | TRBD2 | CASSQGALAGGQETQYF | TGTGCCAGCAGCCAAGGAGCTCTAGCGGGGGGGCAAGAGACCCAGTACTTC
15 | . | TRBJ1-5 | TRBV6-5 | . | CASKPLRVRGQPQHF | TGTGCCAGCAAACCCCTCAGGGTCCGTGGTCAGCCCCAGCATTTT
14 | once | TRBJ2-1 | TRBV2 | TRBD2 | CASNFGLAGKEQFF | TGTGCCAGCAACTTCGGACTAGCGGGGAAGGAGCAGTTCTTC
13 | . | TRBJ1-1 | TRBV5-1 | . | CASSWDLRTEAFF | TGCGCCAGCAGCTGGGACTTACGCACTGAAGCTTTCTTT
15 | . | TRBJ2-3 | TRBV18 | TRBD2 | CASSPPLAGADTQYF | TGTGCCAGCTCACCCCCCCTTGCGGGAGCAGATACGCAGTATTTT
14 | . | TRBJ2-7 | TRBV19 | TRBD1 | CASSISGQGKLQYF | TGTGCCAGTAGTATTTCCGGACAGGGGAAGCTGCAGTACTTC
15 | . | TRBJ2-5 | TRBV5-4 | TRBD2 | CASSFTSGGIETQYF | TGTGCCAGCAGCTTTACTAGCGGGGGTATAGAGACCCAGTACTTC
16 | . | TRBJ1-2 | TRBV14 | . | CASSQDEAGAGEGYTF | TGTGCCAGCAGCCAAGATGAGGCGGGGGCTGGTGAGGGCTACACCTTC
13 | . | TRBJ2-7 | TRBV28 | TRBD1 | CASILGQGSEQYF | TGTGCCAGCATTCTGGGACAGGGTTCCGAGCAGTACTTC
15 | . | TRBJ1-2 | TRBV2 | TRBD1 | CASISQGQAFGGYTF | TGTGCCAGCATTAGTCAGGGACAGGCCTTCGGTGGCTACACCTTC
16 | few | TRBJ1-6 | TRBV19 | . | CASSIEGAFGNSPLHF | TGTGCCAGTAGTATCGAAGGGGCCTTTGGTAATTCACCCCTCCACTTT
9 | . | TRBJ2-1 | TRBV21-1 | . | CARTGGEFF | TGTGCCAGAACAGGGGGAGAGTTCTTC
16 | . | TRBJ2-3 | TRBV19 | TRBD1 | CASSTGQGMVTDTQYF | TGTGCCAGTAGTACTGGACAGGGGATGGTAACAGATACGCAGTATTTT
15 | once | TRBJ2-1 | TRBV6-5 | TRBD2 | CASSRAGGPYNEQFF | TGTGCCAGCAGCCGAGCGGGGGGACCATACAATGAGCAGTTCTTC
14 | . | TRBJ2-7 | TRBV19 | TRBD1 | CASSARDRDVEQYF | TGTGCCAGTAGTGCCCGGGACAGGGACGTCGAGCAGTACTTC
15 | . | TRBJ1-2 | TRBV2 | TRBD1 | CASKFGTGGSYGYTF | TGTGCCAGCAAATTCGGAACAGGGGGATCCTATGGCTACACCTTC
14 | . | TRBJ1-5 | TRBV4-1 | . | CASSPTVGGQPQHF | TGCGCCAGCAGCCCTACGGTGGGAGGACAGCCCCAGCATTTT
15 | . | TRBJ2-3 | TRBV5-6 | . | CASSPRRTSTDTQYF | TGTGCCAGCAGCCCTCGTAGAACTAGCACAGATACGCAGTATTTT
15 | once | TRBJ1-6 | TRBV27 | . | CASTPAGSLNSPLHF | TGTGCCAGCACCCCAGCAGGCAGTCTTAATTCACCCCTCCACTTT
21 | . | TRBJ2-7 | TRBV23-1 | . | CATPNLYRTGVGREVSNEQYF | TGCGCCACACCGAACTTATACCGGACAGGTGTTGGGCGGGAGGTTTCCAACGAGCAGTACTTC
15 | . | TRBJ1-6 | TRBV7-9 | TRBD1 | CASTLWTGGDSPLHF | TGTGCCAGCACCTTGTGGACAGGGGGGGATTCACCCCTCCACTTT
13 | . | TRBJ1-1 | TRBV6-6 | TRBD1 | CASTGQIGTEAFF | TGTGCCAGCACGGGACAGATTGGCACTGAAGCTTTCTTT
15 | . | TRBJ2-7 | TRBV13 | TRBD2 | CASSPLREISYEQYF | TGTGCCAGCAGCCCATTGCGGGAGATCTCCTACGAGCAGTACTTC
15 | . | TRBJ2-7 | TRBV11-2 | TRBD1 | CASSFYGTGINEQYF | TGTGCCAGCAGCTTCTATGGGACAGGGATCAACGAGCAGTACTTC
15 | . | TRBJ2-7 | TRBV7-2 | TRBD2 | CASSFGLGLEYEQYF | TGTGCCAGCAGCTTCGGACTAGGTCTAGAGTACGAGCAGTACTTC
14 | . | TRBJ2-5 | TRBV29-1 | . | CSVEDLGGLETQYF | TGCAGCGTTGAAGATTTAGGCGGTTTGGAGACCCAGTACTTC
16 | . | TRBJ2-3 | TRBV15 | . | CATSRVYWSSTDTQYF | TGTGCCACCAGCAGAGTATACTGGTCTAGCACAGATACGCAGTATTTT
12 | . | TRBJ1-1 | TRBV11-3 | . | CAISTSSTEAFF | TGTGCCATCTCTACTTCGAGCACTGAAGCTTTCTTT
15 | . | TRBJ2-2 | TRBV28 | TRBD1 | CASSPGTDNTGELFF | TGTGCCAGCAGTCCAGGGACAGATAACACCGGGGAGCTGTTTTTT
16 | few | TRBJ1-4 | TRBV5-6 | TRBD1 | CASSDTPGQVYEKLFF | TGTGCCAGCAGCGACACTCCGGGACAGGTGTATGAAAAACTGTTTTTT
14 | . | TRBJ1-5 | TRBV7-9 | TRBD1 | CASSSGTGYQPQHF | TGTGCCAGCAGCTCCGGGACAGGGTATCAGCCCCAGCATTTT
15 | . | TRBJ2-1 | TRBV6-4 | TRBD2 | CASSSSGNSYNEQFF | TGTGCCAGCAGTTCAAGCGGGAACTCCTACAATGAGCAGTTCTTC
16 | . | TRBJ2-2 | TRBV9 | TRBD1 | CASSLPDRGNTGELFF | TGTGCCAGCAGCCTACCAGACAGGGGGAACACCGGGGAGCTGTTTTTT